The 28 T cell receptor beta chains below come from one sample, sequenced in a study of neurological immune-mediated disorders. TCRdb reprocessed the 5' RACE reads via MiXCR and lists one record per CDR3 protein. The sample records roughly 80,000 distinct CDR3 sequences, under 20% being singletons. The sample consisted of PBMCs. All receptors derive from a middle-aged woman in good health.

This clonotype has at least ten counts. V is TRBV5-1 and J is TRBJ2-3; 7 bases line up with TRBD2. The CDR3 runs 17 residues. Germline lookup yields CDR1 SGHRS and CDR2 YFSETQ. Trimming cost V 0 bases and J 2 bases; bases outside gene matches: 9. This chain's CDR3 is CASSLGVAGEYTDTQYF. CDR3 coding DNA: TGCGCCAGCAGCTTGGGAGTGGCGGGGGAATACACAGATACGCAGTATTTT.

This clonotype was recorded many times. The CDR3 DNA sequence: TGCGCCAGCAGCCAAACCCCGGGCAGCGGGGGACCTACAATGAAGCAGTTCTTC. Translation gives CASSQTPGSGGPTMKQFF. The chain links TRBV5-1 to TRBJ2-1, with 8 nucleotides matching TRBD2. V shed 4 bases and J 11 bases; nucleotides not matched to a gene: 23. CDR3 length equals 18 residues. Per the germline V gene, CDR1 is SGHRS and CDR2 is YFSETQ. The full variable domain, in which reference TRBV5-1 and TRBJ2-1 provide the parts outside the CDR3, is KAGVTQTPRYLIKTRGQQVTLSCSPISGHRSVSWYQQTPGQGLQFLFEYFSETQRNKGNFPGRFSGRQFSNSRSEMNVSTLELGDSALYLCASSQTPGSGGPTMKQFFGPGTRLTVL.

Ten or more counts support this clonotype. The chain couples TRBV12-3 or TRBV12-4 to TRBJ2-5; D might be TRBD2 (7 bases). The ends were cut back, 0 bases at V and 2 bases at J, with 16 bases in the middle. This CDR3 has 17 residues. CDR3 protein: CASSLAGPGGHQETQYF. In DNA, the CDR3 is TGTGCCAGCAGTTTAGCCGGGCCGGGGGGCCATCAAGAGACCCAGTACTTC.

This clonotype was seen repeatedly, ten times or more. The gene calls are TRBV7-2 and TRBJ1-6; D might be TRBD1 (6 bases). The CDR3 runs to 15 residues. V was shortened by 4 bases and J by 8 bases, with 15 bases between the two germline ends. Germline V gene lookup returns CDR1 SGHTA and CDR2 FQGNSA. Here the CDR3 DNA reads TGTGCCAGCAGCTGGTTCCGGGACACCGATTCACCCCTCCACTTT. Translated: CASSWFRDTDSPLHF.

This clonotype was observed a few times. This chain joins TRBV11-3 and TRBJ2-7, with 8 positions matching TRBD1. With 5 bases clipped from V and 5 bases from J, the junction kept 8 bases outside the gene matches. Germline assignment: CDR1 SGHNT and CDR2 YENEEA. There are 14 residues in the CDR3. The CDR3 DNA is TGTGCCAGCAGCCCAGGGGGCGGTAAGGACGAGCAGTACTTC. Translation: CASSPGGGKDEQYF.

This clonotype was detected many times. The gene calls are TRBV29-1 and TRBJ2-3; 11 positions agree with TRBD2. Germline V CDR1 and CDR2: SQVTM, ANQGSEA. Losses at the gene ends were 7 bases for V and 3 bases for J; bases not matched to a gene: 6. The CDR3 sequence is 14 residues long. CDR3 amino acids: CSARLAGSTDTQYF. The CDR3 DNA reads TGCAGCGCTAGACTAGCGGGGTCAACAGATACGCAGTATTTT.

In nucleotides, the CDR3 is TGCGCCAGCAGTCCCGGCAGGGCGGACTATGGCTACACCTTC. As protein: CASSPGRADYGYTF. This rearrangement joins TRBV5-1 to TRBJ1-2, with D maybe TRBD1 (5 bases). Germline CDR1 is SGHRS and CDR2 is YFSETQ. CDR3 length: 14 amino acids. Between the trimmed V and J ends, which lost 5 bases and 3 bases, there was a span of 14 bases.

This clonotype was detected ten times or more. V is TRBV7-2 and J is TRBJ2-3, with 9 bases fitting TRBD2. Germline values: CDR1 SGHTA, CDR2 FQGNSA. There are 16 residues in the CDR3. With V trimmed by 2 bases and J by 3 bases, 6 bases remained unmatched. The CDR3 region is CASSLLAGKTTDTQYF. The CDR3 DNA sequence: TGTGCCAGCAGCTTACTAGCGGGAAAAACTACAGATACGCAGTATTTT.

This clonotype was counted many times. This sequence joins TRBV3-1 and TRBJ2-1; TRBD2 matches 8 bases. This CDR3 is 14 amino acids long. Germline CDR1 reads LGHDT; CDR2 reads YNNKEL (reference sequence). V lost 3 bases and J lost 3; bases outside the gene matches: 1. The CDR3 here is CASSHGGGYNEQFF. In nucleotides, the CDR3 is TGTGCCAGCAGCCACGGGGGGGGCTACAATGAGCAGTTCTTC.

V and J are TRBV12-3 or TRBV12-4 and TRBJ1-1; a possible D gene is TRBD1 (5 bases). The germline V and J ends were trimmed by 6 bases and 6 bases, with 20 bases remaining between them. The CDR3 is made up of 15 amino acids. The chain's CDR3 is CASSHSGRAGPEAFF. CDR3 bases: TGTGCCAGCAGCCACAGTGGCAGGGCAGGTCCTGAAGCTTTCTTT.

The V and J genes are TRBV6-1 and TRBJ1-6; no firm D call. V lost 0 bases, J lost 13 bases, and 7 bases lay in between. Germline assignment: CDR1 MNHNS and CDR2 SASEGT. This CDR3 comprises 12 residues. CDR3 sequence: CASSEAQRPLHF. In DNA form, the CDR3 reads TGTGCCAGCAGTGAAGCGCAGAGGCCCCTCCACTTT.

In the case of this clonotype: Germline and junction disagree at one end, which may indicate a read error. The chain carries TRBV29-1 and TRBJ1-1, with D uncertain. The CDR3 length is 13 residues. The germline V gene encodes CDR1 SQVTM and CDR2 ANQGSEA. CDR3 loop: CSVHLTKATEAFF. CDR3 in DNA: TGCAGCGTCCATCTTACGAAGGCCACTGAAGCATTCTTT.

The DNA for the CDR3 is TGTGCCAGCAGCTCTGCAGGGCGTACCGGGGAGCTGTTTTTT. This sequence encodes CASSSAGRTGELFF. This chain joins TRBV6-5 and TRBJ2-2; a weak D match, TRBD1 (5 bases). Trimming took off 6 bases at V and 5 bases at J, with 13 bases between the two ends. The germline V gene encodes CDR1 MNHEY and CDR2 SVGAGI. The CDR3 has 14 residues.

The chain employs TRBV2 and TRBJ1-2; D not resolved. CDR1 is SNHLY, CDR2 FYNNEI, per germline. V was clipped by 5 bases and J by 5 bases, with 24 bases between them. The CDR3 has 17 residues. This chain's CDR3 is CASSHRSVGAATYGYTF. The CDR3 nucleotides read TGTGCCAGCAGTCATAGGAGTGTGGGTGCGGCGACTTATGGCTACACCTTC.

This clonotype appeared many times. The chain joins TRBV20-1 to TRBJ2-3, with TRBD2 matching over 12 bases. Trimming took 8 bases from V and 2 from J; bases not matched to a gene: 5. The CDR3 totals 14 residues. Germline-derived CDR1 and CDR2 are DFQATT and SNEGSKA (reference sequence). CDR3 coding DNA: TGCAGTTCCCGGACTAGCGGGGACACAGATACGCAGTATTTT. This sequence encodes CSSRTSGDTDTQYF.

In its sample, this clonotype was seen many times. This rearrangement joins TRBV12-3 or TRBV12-4 to TRBJ2-3; possible D gene TRBD2, 7 bases. The V gene lost 3 bases and the J gene lost 2 bases, with 15 bases spanning the gap. This CDR3 region has 16 residues. The CDR3 spells CASSLIRGALTDTQYF. CDR3 sequence (DNA): TGTGCCAGCAGTTTGATTCGGGGGGCCCTCACAGATACGCAGTATTTT.

This clonotype was counted ten times or more. This may come from a read error, since a much larger clone is one base off. The chain recombines TRBV24-1 with TRBJ2-3; D might be TRBD1 (6 bases). Germline CDR1 is KGHDR and CDR2 is SFDVKD. V lost 4 bases and J lost 2, with 18 bases in between. The CDR3 totals 17 residues. The DNA of the CDR3 is TGTGCCACCAGTGACCCCCGAGAGGGGGTGAACACAGATACGCAGTATTTT. Protein: CATSDPREGVNTDTQYF.

The table lists this clonotype with many counts. The chain links TRBV20-1 to TRBJ2-5; 9 bases agree with TRBD2. Looked up from germline, CDR1 is DFQATT and CDR2 is SNEGSKA (reference sequence). With 5 bases clipped from V and 3 bases from J, the junction kept 4 bases outside the gene matches. This CDR3 has 13 amino acids. CDR3 sequence (DNA): TGCAGTGCTTATAGCGGGAGAGAAGAGACCCAGTACTTC. Encoded protein: CSAYSGREETQYF.

This clonotype was detected ten times or more. The chain employs TRBV9 and TRBJ2-1, with 8 bases aligning to TRBD2. The CDR3 spans 15 residues. Per germline, CDR1 SGDLS and CDR2 YYNGEE. The junction had 5 bases not matched to a gene; V was cut back by 5 bases and J by 1 base. CDR3 protein: CASSGGGPSYNEQFF. The CDR3 DNA reads as TGTGCCAGCAGTGGCGGGGGGCCTTCCTACAATGAGCAGTTCTTC.

This clonotype was counted many times. The chain links TRBV12-3 or TRBV12-4 to TRBJ2-1; TRBD2 matches at 7 bases. The CDR3 sequence is 15 residues long. V lost 3 bases and J lost 1; bases outside the gene matches: 3. Here the CDR3 DNA reads TGTGCCAGCAGTTTGGCTAGCGGTTCCTACAATGAGCAGTTCTTC. The encoded protein is CASSLASGSYNEQFF.

The chain joins TRBV10-3 to TRBJ1-1; D is ambiguous. There are 12 residues in the CDR3. V was pared by 2 bases and J by 6 bases, with 7 bases between. Germline V gene sequence: CDR1 ENHRY, CDR2 SYGVKD. CDR3 sequence: CAISELGAEAFF. CDR3 DNA: TGTGCCATCAGTGAGCTGGGTGCTGAAGCTTTCTTT.

This clonotype was seen many times. V and J are TRBV7-3 and TRBJ1-2, with D possibly being TRBD1 (5 bases). This CDR3 region has 15 residues. Trimming stripped 4 bases from V and 6 bases from J, with 18 bases between. Germline CDR1 and CDR2: SGHTA and FQGTGA. For the CDR3, the DNA is TGTGCCAGCAGCTCCGGGGACGGGACTTCGGATGGCTACACCTTC. This codes for CASSSGDGTSDGYTF.

This sequence joins TRBV19 and TRBJ2-3; perhaps TRBD1 as D (5 bases). V was pared by 1 base and J by 4 bases, with 18 bases between. This CDR3 has 17 amino acids. CDR1 is LNHDA, CDR2 SQIVND, per germline (reference sequence). The CDR3, as DNA: TGTGCCAGTAGTATAGCCGCTCGGACACGAAAAGCAGATACGCAGTATTTT. This encodes CASSIAARTRKADTQYF.

Ten or more counts support this clonotype. For the CDR3, the DNA is TGCGCCAGCAACAGCATGGGGGTCCGCAGAGCGAACACCGGGGAGCTGTTTTTT. It yields the protein CASNSMGVRRANTGELFF. V and J are TRBV5-1 and TRBJ2-2; the D gene could be TRBD1 or TRBD2 (5 bases each). CDR3 size: 18 residues. Germline CDR1 is SGHRS and CDR2 is YFSETQ. Deletions cut 6 bases from V and 0 bases from J, with 21 bases between. Full variable domain (outside the CDR3, taken from reference TRBV5-1 and TRBJ2-2): KAGVTQTPRYLIKTRGQQVTLSCSPISGHRSVSWYQQTPGQGLQFLFEYFSETQRNKGNFPGRFSGRQFSNSRSEMNVSTLELGDSALYLCASNSMGVRRANTGELFFGEGSRLTVL.

This clonotype came up many times. The chain employs TRBV20-1 and TRBJ2-1, with unresolved D. Per the germline V gene, CDR1 is DFQATT and CDR2 is SNEGSKA (reference sequence). V lost 5 bases and J lost 10, with 21 bases in between. The CDR3 is made up of 14 amino acids. The CDR3 loop is CSAATVTGSREQFF. DNA of the CDR3: TGCAGTGCTGCAACAGTAACGGGCTCAAGGGAGCAGTTCTTC.

This clonotype was recorded at least ten times. The chain has TRBV5-1 and TRBJ2-2; D remains unclear. Germline V gives CDR1 SGHRS, CDR2 YFSETQ. This CDR3 spans 15 amino acids. Trimming stripped 3 bases from V and 4 bases from J, with 13 bases between. CDR3 region: CASSSHHEVTGELFF. Written as DNA, the CDR3 is TGCGCCAGCAGCTCCCATCATGAAGTCACCGGGGAGCTGTTTTTT.

This clonotype was seen ten or more times. CDR3 bases: TGTGCCAGCAGGCGGGGGCCTACCTACGAGCAGTACGTC. Its protein is CASRRGPTYEQYV. The chain carries TRBV6-2 or TRBV6-3 and TRBJ2-7, with TRBD2 as a possible D gene (7 bases). Germline V gene sequence: CDR1 MNHEY, CDR2 SVGEGT. Trimming left V 6 bases short and J 2 bases short, with 11 bases between. The CDR3 has 13 amino acids.

The chain couples TRBV30 to TRBJ1-1; possibly TRBD1 for D (5 bases). The CDR3 has 11 residues. Germline values: CDR1 GTSNPN, CDR2 SVGIG (reference sequence). Trimming removed 6 bases from V and 5 bases from J, with 10 bases in between. In nucleotides, the CDR3 is TGTGCCTGTAAACAGGAAACTGAAGCTTTCTTT. It is translated as CACKQETEAFF.